Following are 12 T cell receptor beta chains from one sample sequenced in a study of blood T cell repertoires in COVID-19. TCRdb keeps only in-frame clones here, not all; method: immunoSEQ multiplex PCR. The sample has about 25,000 clones; around 86% are singletons. Input material: peripheral blood. The receptors originated from a man aged 45 to 65 with active COVID-19.

V and J are TRBV30 and TRBJ1-2, with TRBD1 identical over 8 bases. This CDR3 region has 13 residues. The germline gives CDR1 GTSNPN, CDR2 SVGIG (reference sequence). Unmatched junction bases numbered 1, after V lost 0 bases and J lost 4 bases. The chain's CDR3 is CAWSVTGGYGYTF. CDR3 in DNA: TGTGCCTGGAGTGTAACAGGGGGCTATGGCTACACCTTC.

This clone appeared once. The chain combines TRBV6-6 with TRBJ1-6, with D hard to call. V dropped 6 bases and J dropped 7 bases, with 7 bases sitting between them. Germline V lookup: CDR1 MNHNY, CDR2 SVGAGI (reference sequence). There are 12 residues in the CDR3. The CDR3 sequence is CASSPQNSPLHF. The CDR3 DNA follows: TGTGCCAGCAGCCCCCAAAATTCACCCCTCCACTTT.

The chain carries TRBV5-5 and TRBJ1-5; D not resolved. CDR3 length equals 13 residues. V lost 2 bases and J 5 bases, leaving 8 bases between the germline ends. Germline V gene lookup returns CDR1 SGHKS and CDR2 YYEKEE (reference sequence). DNA of the CDR3: TGTGCCAGCAGCTTTTCCTATTATCAGCCCCAGCATTTT. It yields the protein CASSFSYYQPQHF. The whole variable domain, remainder taken from reference TRBV5-5 and TRBJ1-5, is DAGVTQSPTHLIKTRGQQVTLRCSPISGHKSVSWYQQVLGQGPQFIFQYYEKEERGRGNFPDRFSARQFPNYSSELNVNALLLGDSALYLCASSFSYYQPQHFGDGTRLSIL.

The genes are TRBV19 and TRBJ2-1; 10 bases align to TRBD2. V shed 5 bases and J 6 bases; nucleotides not matched to a gene: 10. This CDR3 contains 16 residues. Germline V gene sequence: CDR1 LNHDA, CDR2 SQIVND (reference sequence). The CDR3 region has the DNA TGTGCCAGTAGTCGAGGGGATCTAGCGGGGGTCAATGAGCAGTTCTTC. Translating gives CASSRGDLAGVNEQFF.

The chain couples TRBV24-1 to TRBJ2-6; 10 nucleotides match TRBD1. V lost 4 bases and J lost 0; bases outside the gene matches: 5. The length of the CDR3 is 18 residues. Germline CDR1 is KGHDR and CDR2 is SFDVKD. The CDR3 DNA reads TGTGCCACCAGTGAAAGGACAGGGGGTGGCTCTGGGGCCAACGTCCTGACTTTC. Its translation: CATSERTGGGSGANVLTF.

The rearrangement uses TRBV5-5 and TRBJ2-5; the D gene is possibly TRBD1 (5 bases). Germline loops: CDR1 SGHKS, CDR2 YYEKEE (reference sequence). This CDR3 is 14 amino acids long. Trimming removed 5 bases at V and 4 bases at J, with 15 bases between. In DNA, the CDR3 is TGTGCCAGCAGTCCAGACAGCTGGGGAGAGACCCAGTACTTC. Amino acid sequence: CASSPDSWGETQYF.

The CDR3 reads CASSPQGRSTGELFF. CDR3 nucleotides: TGCGCCAGCAGTCCACAGGGTCGGAGCACCGGGGAGCTGTTTTTT. The chain joins TRBV5-1 to TRBJ2-2, with D tentatively TRBD1 (6 bases). This CDR3 is 15 amino acids long. The V end lost 5 bases, the J end lost 4 bases, and 15 bases lay between the germline ends. The V gene's germline CDR1 is SGHRS and CDR2 YFSETQ. The full variable domain, its missing parts supplied by reference TRBV5-1 and TRBJ2-2, is KAGVTQTPRYLIKTRGQQVTLSCSPISGHRSVSWYQQTPGQGLQFLFEYFSETQRNKGNFPGRFSGRQFSNSRSEMNVSTLELGDSALYLCASSPQGRSTGELFFGEGSRLTVL.

CDR3 nucleotide sequence: TGTGCCAGCTCACCACCCGGGGAAGGCTACACCTTC. Residues: CASSPPGEGYTF. The gene calls are TRBV18 and TRBJ1-2; D ambiguous. Germline CDR1 is KGHSH and CDR2 is LQKENI. The V gene lost 0 bases and the J gene lost 8 bases, with 7 bases spanning the gap. The CDR3 is 12 residues long.

J is TRBJ2-5 and V is TRBV3-1 (or the pseudogene TRBV3-2), with D perhaps TRBD2 (5 bases). V was clipped by 4 bases and J by 5 bases, with 11 bases between them. CDR3 length equals 13 residues. Germline V CDR1 and CDR2: LGHDT, YNNKEL (reference sequence). The CDR3 DNA follows: TGTGCCAGCAGCCCCCGAGGGTCGGAGACCCAGTACTTC. It codes for CASSPRGSETQYF.

The rearrangement links TRBV3-1 (or the pseudogene TRBV3-2) to TRBJ2-1; TRBD1 agrees at 8 bases. The CDR3 extends over 16 amino acids. CDR1 and CDR2 from the germline V gene are LGHDT and YNNKEL (reference sequence). V dropped 3 bases and J dropped 4; count of bases not matched to a gene: 8. CDR3 in DNA: TGTGCCAGCAGCCACCGTTTGAGACAGGGGTACAATGAGCAGTTCTTC. Encoded protein: CASSHRLRQGYNEQFF.

The chain joins TRBV29-1 to TRBJ1-3; D might be TRBD1 (5 bases). The CDR3 runs to 14 residues. The germline CDR1 and CDR2 sequences are SQVTM and ANQGSEA. The V end was cut by 1 base, the J end by 6 bases, with 13 bases between. The CDR3 sequence is CSVEVVGHENTIYF. CDR3 bases: TGCAGCGTTGAAGTAGTGGGGCACGAAAACACCATATATTTT.

The V call is TRBV2, the J call TRBJ1-2; D gene ambiguous. CDR3 length: 14 amino acids. V was trimmed by 8 bases and J by 7 bases, leaving 20 bases between them. Germline lookup yields CDR1 SNHLY and CDR2 FYNNEI. In DNA, the CDR3 is TGTGCCAGCGGTAGTGGGCTGAGCAAAGGTGGCTACACCTTC. Translated, it gives CASGSGLSKGGYTF.